This T cell receptor (beta chain) is from a study of T cells after yellow fever vaccination. Using its own MiXCR run on the 5' RACE reads, TCRdb lists one record per CDR3 protein. The sample contains 350,000 to 450,000 distinct CDR3 sequences, around a sixth of which appear only once. As concerns this clonotype: Its target is unknown.

Broader study findings: Detected again after the booster were most primary-vaccination clones, at nearly 97% CD4 and roughly 88% CD8.

This TCR was recovered from a man between 18 and 29 years old who received the YFV17D yellow fever vaccine. Specimen: PBMCs, collected before the yellow fever booster vaccination.

The CDR3 DNA reads TGCAGCGTTCTTTGGACTAGCGGGGCTTCCGATACGCAGTATTTT. This codes for CSVLWTSGASDTQYF. V is TRBV29-1 and J is TRBJ2-3, with TRBD2 matching 12 bases. The germline V gene encodes CDR1 SQVTM and CDR2 ANQGSEA. The CDR3 length is 15 residues. J was trimmed by 6 bases and V by 5 bases; bases with no gene match: 9.